This T cell receptor beta chain derives from a study of identical twins. Regarding the study as a whole: Model-predicted out-of-frame TCR alpha sharing fell below observed values in monozygotic twins. In cord blood, abundant beta clonotypes had fewer insertions; memory showed no trend. The study found weaker excess twin sharing in beta out-of-frame sequences.

Only a few counts were recorded for this clonotype. Its target is not known. Template switching, a step in the protocol, added a universal primer site, and cDNA carried unique molecular identifiers. TCRdb re-called the 5' RACE reads through MiXCR, storing one row per CDR3 protein. The sample shows hundreds of thousands of distinct CDR3 sequences, 8% to 9% of them seen only once. The CDR3 totals 15 residues. The V end lost 3 bases, the J end lost 3 bases, and 12 bases lay between the germline ends. Looked up from germline, CDR1 is LNHNV and CDR2 is YYDKDF (reference sequence). This sample was shared with a second study, whose subject was yellow fever vaccine responses in identical twins.

The sequence was obtained from a woman aged 18-29 years in good health. The chain recombines TRBV15 with TRBJ2-1; D perhaps matches TRBD1 (6 bases). Sequencing was performed on PBMCs. The CDR3 DNA is TGTGCCACCAGCAGCGGACAGAGCGACTACAATGAGCAGTTCTTC. This translates into CATSSGQSDYNEQFF.